The 21 T cell receptor beta chains given below trace back to one sample, sequenced in a study of blood T cell repertoires in COVID-19. TCRdb's table, derived via immunoSEQ multiplex PCR, lists solely in-frame clones and lacks some. The table lists over 25,000 clones, about 91% of them singletons. Sequencing was done on a sample of peripheral blood. These receptors were obtained from a human donor with active COVID-19. The donor label of this sample is uncertain.

This sequence joins TRBV28 and TRBJ1-2, with D uncertain. The germline V gene encodes CDR1 MDHEN and CDR2 SYDVKM. This CDR3 comprises 16 residues. With 7 bases removed from V and 2 bases from J, the gap between germline ends came to 20 bases. The DNA for the CDR3 is TGTGCCAGCATATTAGGAGGCGTCATGGGGAACTATGGCTACACCTTC. Encoded protein: CASILGGVMGNYGYTF.

This clone has only a few counts. This chain links TRBV5-1 with TRBJ2-1, with 7 bases identical to TRBD1. CDR1 is SGHRS and CDR2 is YFSETQ in the germline V gene. With 3 bases clipped from V and 6 bases from J, the junction kept 9 bases outside the gene matches. This CDR3 contains 15 residues. CDR3 protein: CASSSSPGQINEQFF. CDR3 nucleotides: TGCGCCAGCAGCTCGTCCCCGGGACAGATCAATGAGCAGTTCTTC. The whole variable domain, remainder taken from reference TRBV5-1 and TRBJ2-1, is KAGVTQTPRYLIKTRGQQVTLSCSPISGHRSVSWYQQTPGQGLQFLFEYFSETQRNKGNFPGRFSGRQFSNSRSEMNVSTLELGDSALYLCASSSSPGQINEQFFGPGTRLTVL.

The chain joins TRBV29-1 to TRBJ1-6; D is ambiguous. This CDR3 is 13 amino acids long. Trimming removed 2 bases from V and 6 bases from J, with 8 bases in between. Germline V gene sequence: CDR1 SQVTM, CDR2 ANQGSEA. The CDR3 coding sequence is TGCAGCGTTGAAACGGGTGCTAATTCACCCCTCCACTTT. This codes for CSVETGANSPLHF. The whole variable domain, remainder taken from reference TRBV29-1 and TRBJ1-6, is SAVISQKPSRDICQRGTSLTIQCQVDSQVTMMFWYRQQPGQSLTLIATANQGSEATYESGFVIDKFPISRPNLTFSTLTVSNMSPEDSSIYLCSVETGANSPLHFGNGTRLTVT.

This chain uses TRBV4-2 with TRBJ2-3, with 9 bases identical to TRBD1. With 1 base clipped from V and 0 bases from J, the junction kept 2 bases outside the gene matches. Germline V CDR1 and CDR2: LGHNA, YNFKEQ. This CDR3 is 16 amino acids long. DNA of the CDR3: TGTGCCAGCAGCCAAGGGACAGGGGCTAGCACAGATACGCAGTATTTT. It encodes CASSQGTGASTDTQYF.

The CDR3 DNA reads as TGTGCCAGCAGCGCAGTGACAGGGCGCTCTGGAAACACCATATATTTT. The encoded protein is CASSAVTGRSGNTIYF. V gene TRBV9 combines with J gene TRBJ1-3; TRBD1 aligns across 7 bases. J gave up 0 bases and V 3 bases, and 6 bases lay outside the gene matches. The CDR3 contains 16 residues. Germline V CDR1 and CDR2: SGDLS, YYNGEE.

The CDR3 loop is CASSSSYEQYF. The CDR3 coding sequence is TGTGCCAGCAGTTCTTCCTACGAGCAGTACTTC. The chain is built from TRBV28 and TRBJ2-7, with D unresolved. The CDR3 extends over 11 amino acids. V gave up 4 bases and J gave up 1 base, with 2 bases separating them. CDR1 MDHEN and CDR2 SYDVKM come from the germline V gene.

Written as DNA, the CDR3 is TGTGCCAGCAGCCCGGGCCTTGGGCTAGCGGGAGCATGGGAGCAGTTCTTC. Protein: CASSPGLGLAGAWEQFF. The genes are TRBV3-1 (or the pseudogene TRBV3-2) and TRBJ2-1; 10 bases map to TRBD2. The V gene's germline CDR1 is LGHDT and CDR2 YNNKEL (reference sequence). Losses at the gene ends were 4 bases for V and 10 bases for J; bases not matched to a gene: 16. CDR3 length: 17 residues.

The chain uses TRBV7-9 and TRBJ1-5; 9 nucleotides line up with TRBD1. The CDR3 covers 17 residues. Losses at the gene ends were 5 bases for V and 1 base for J; bases not matched to a gene: 9. The germline V gene has CDR1 SEHNR and CDR2 FQNEAQ (reference sequence). The CDR3 here is CASSVGQGIGSNQPQHF. The CDR3 bases are TGTGCCAGCAGCGTGGGACAGGGAATCGGGAGCAATCAGCCCCAGCATTTT.

The chain is built from TRBV5-8 and TRBJ2-3, with 8 bases identical to TRBD1. Germline lookup yields CDR1 SGHTS and CDR2 YDEGEE. With V trimmed by 2 bases and J by 5 bases, 10 bases remained unmatched. The CDR3 sequence is 16 residues long. The CDR3 loop reads CASSFWSGGAGDTQYF. CDR3 DNA: TGTGCCAGCAGCTTCTGGTCAGGGGGCGCAGGAGATACGCAGTATTTT.

The chain carries TRBV13 and TRBJ1-5; unclear D gene. V was trimmed by 5 bases and J by 7 bases, leaving 18 bases between them. Per germline, CDR1 PRHDT and CDR2 FYEKMQ (reference sequence). The CDR3 sequence is 15 residues long. For the CDR3, the DNA is TGTGCCAGCAGCAATGGCCGGGTAGGAGGACAGCCCCAGCATTTT. It specifies CASSNGRVGGQPQHF.

About this clone itself: The junction departs from the called germline gene at one end, perhaps through a read error. The V gene is TRBV19, the J gene TRBJ2-4; maybe TRBD2 (5 bases). This CDR3 is built from 14 residues. From germline, CDR1 is LNHDA and CDR2 SQIVND (reference sequence). Written as DNA, the CDR3 is TGTGCCACTAGTCACGAGGGTGGCAAAAACATTCAGTACTTC. Protein sequence: CATSHEGGKNIQYF. The variable domain in full, with the rest retrieved from reference TRBV19 and TRBJ2-4, is DGGITQSPKYLFRKEGQNVTLSCEQNLNHDAMYWYRQDPGQGLRLIYYSQIVNDFQKGDIAEGYSVSREKKESFPLTVTSAQKNPTAFYLCATSHEGGKNIQYFGAGTRLSVL.

This clone was picked up one time. V and J are TRBV5-6 and TRBJ2-7; maybe TRBD2 (6 bases). Trimming took off 5 bases at V and 1 base at J, with 7 bases between the two ends. This CDR3 contains 12 residues. CDR1 is SGHDT, CDR2 YYEEEE, per germline. Here the CDR3 reads CASRGGSYEQYF. CDR3 bases: TGTGCCAGCAGGGGGGGTTCCTACGAGCAGTACTTC.

The chain links TRBV7-3 to TRBJ2-2; possible D gene TRBD1, 6 bases. V gave up 3 bases and J gave up 0 bases, with 8 bases separating them. There are 15 residues in the CDR3. CDR1 and CDR2 from the germline V gene are SGHTA and FQGTGA. The CDR3 bases are TGTGCCAGCAGCTTGTACAGGGCGAACACCGGGGAGCTGTTTTTT. Protein product: CASSLYRANTGELFF.

This chain joins TRBV4-2 and TRBJ2-7; possible D gene TRBD2, 6 bases. In germline, CDR1 is LGHNA, CDR2 YNFKEQ. The CDR3 length is 14 residues. The ends were cut back, 5 bases at V and 6 bases at J, with 17 bases in the middle. CDR3 nucleotide sequence: TGTGCCAGCAGCTCCGGGGGACCTCAGAGCGAGCAGTACTTC. Encoded protein: CASSSGGPQSEQYF.

The chain employs TRBV19 and TRBJ1-1; TRBD1 agrees at 8 bases. CDR3 length: 14 residues. Germline V gene lookup returns CDR1 LNHDA and CDR2 SQIVND (reference sequence). The V segment lost 10 bases and the J segment 0 bases; nucleotides outside the gene matches: 7. CDR3 coding DNA: TGTGCCACCGCGCGGACAGGGCTGAACACTGAAGCTTTCTTT. Protein product: CATARTGLNTEAFF.

The rearrangement links TRBV6-1 to TRBJ1-5; D unclear. V was cut by 2 bases and J by 4 bases, with 15 bases left in between. The CDR3 is 16 residues long. Per the germline V gene, CDR1 is MNHNS and CDR2 is SASEGT. The CDR3 DNA is TGTGCCAGCAGTGAATACGGGGAGGGTAGGAATCAGCCCCAGCATTTT. This sequence encodes CASSEYGEGRNQPQHF.

This clone has more than one count but fewer than ten. This chain uses TRBV6-5 with TRBJ2-2; 8 nucleotides align to TRBD2. Losses at the gene ends were 2 bases for V and 7 bases for J; bases not matched to a gene: 6. CDR3 length: 15 amino acids. Germline V CDR1 and CDR2: MNHEY, SVGAGI. CDR3 region: CASSYRRLALGELFF. The CDR3 coding sequence is TGTGCCAGCAGTTACAGAAGACTAGCGCTCGGGGAGCTGTTTTTT.

This chain links TRBV7-8 with TRBJ2-4; 9 bases match TRBD1. This CDR3 contains 21 residues. J gave up 0 bases and V 5 bases, and 20 bases lay outside the gene matches. Germline values: CDR1 SGHVS, CDR2 FQNEAQ. The CDR3 region is CASSPQSGTGKTFLAKNIQYF. The CDR3 bases are TGTGCCAGCAGCCCACAATCCGGGACAGGGAAAACTTTTTTAGCCAAAAACATTCAGTACTTC. The full variable domain, in which reference TRBV7-8 and TRBJ2-4 provide the parts outside the CDR3, is GAGVSQSPRYKVAKRGQDVALRCDPISGHVSLFWYQQALGQGPEFLTYFQNEAQLDKSGLPSDRFFAERPEGSVSTLKIQRTQQEDSAVYLCASSPQSGTGKTFLAKNIQYFGAGTRLSVL.

The CDR3 sequence: CSVARTGTSGANVLTF. DNA of the CDR3: TGCAGCGTTGCTAGGACAGGAACCTCTGGGGCCAACGTCCTGACTTTC. This chain joins TRBV29-1 and TRBJ2-6; 7 positions match TRBD1. After removal of 4 bases from V and 0 bases from J, the junction contained 6 bases not matched to a gene. The CDR3 has 16 amino acids. Looked up from germline, CDR1 is SQVTM and CDR2 is ANQGSEA.

The chain carries TRBV7-3 and TRBJ2-7, with 7 bases aligning to TRBD1. CDR1 is SGHTA, CDR2 FQGTGA, per germline. The CDR3 runs to 16 residues. The V gene end was trimmed by 1 base and the J gene end by 1 base; junction bases not matched to a gene: 7. CDR3 DNA sequence: TGTGCCAGCAGCTTAAATCCAGGGACAGCGTCCTACGAGCAGTACTTC. It specifies CASSLNPGTASYEQYF.

The J gene is TRBJ2-3, the V gene TRBV7-2; D is uncertain. Germline-derived CDR1 and CDR2 are SGHTA and FQGNSA. V was pared by 4 bases and J by 4 bases, with 9 bases between. The CDR3 runs to 13 residues. CDR3 sequence: CASSSSPSDTQYF. CDR3 bases: TGTGCCAGCAGCTCCTCCCCGTCAGATACGCAGTATTTT.